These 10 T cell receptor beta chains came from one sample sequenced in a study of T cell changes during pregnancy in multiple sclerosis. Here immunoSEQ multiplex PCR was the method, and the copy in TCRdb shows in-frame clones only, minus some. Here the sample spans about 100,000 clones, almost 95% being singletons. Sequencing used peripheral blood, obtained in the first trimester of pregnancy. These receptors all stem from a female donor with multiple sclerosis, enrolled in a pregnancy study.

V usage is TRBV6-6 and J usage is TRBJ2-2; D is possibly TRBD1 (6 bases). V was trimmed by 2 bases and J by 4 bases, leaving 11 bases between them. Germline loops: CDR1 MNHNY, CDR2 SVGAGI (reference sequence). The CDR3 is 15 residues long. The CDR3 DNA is TGTGCCAGCAGTTACAACAGGGTTCTCACCGGGGAGCTGTTTTTT. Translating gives CASSYNRVLTGELFF.

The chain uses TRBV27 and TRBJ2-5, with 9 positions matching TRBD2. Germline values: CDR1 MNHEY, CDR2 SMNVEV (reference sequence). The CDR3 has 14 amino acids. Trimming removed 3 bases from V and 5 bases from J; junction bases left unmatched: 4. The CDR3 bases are TGTGCCAGCAGTTTTCGCGGGAGGGGGGAGACCCAGTACTTC. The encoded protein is CASSFRGRGETQYF.

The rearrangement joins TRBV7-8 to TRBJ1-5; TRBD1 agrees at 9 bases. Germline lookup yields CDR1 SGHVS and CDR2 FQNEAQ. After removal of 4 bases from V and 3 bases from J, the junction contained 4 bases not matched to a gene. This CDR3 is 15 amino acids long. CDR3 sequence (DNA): TGTGCCAGCAGCTCTGGGACAGGGATCAATCAGCCCCAGCATTTT. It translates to CASSSGTGINQPQHF. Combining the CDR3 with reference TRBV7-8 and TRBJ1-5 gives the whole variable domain GAGVSQSPRYKVAKRGQDVALRCDPISGHVSLFWYQQALGQGPEFLTYFQNEAQLDKSGLPSDRFFAERPEGSVSTLKIQRTQQEDSAVYLCASSSGTGINQPQHFGDGTRLSIL.

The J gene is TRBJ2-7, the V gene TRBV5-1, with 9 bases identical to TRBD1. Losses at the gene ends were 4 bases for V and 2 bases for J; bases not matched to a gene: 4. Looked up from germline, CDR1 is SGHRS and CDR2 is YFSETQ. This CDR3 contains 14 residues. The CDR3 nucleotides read TGCGCCAGCAGCGCGGGACAGGGAACCTACGAGCAGTACTTC. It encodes CASSAGQGTYEQYF.

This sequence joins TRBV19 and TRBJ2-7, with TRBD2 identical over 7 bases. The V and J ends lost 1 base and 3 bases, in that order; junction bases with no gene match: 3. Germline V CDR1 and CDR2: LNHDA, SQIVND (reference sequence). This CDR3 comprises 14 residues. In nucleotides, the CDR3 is TGTGCCAGTAGTATAGCAGGGAGGGACTACGAGCAGTACTTC. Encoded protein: CASSIAGRDYEQYF.

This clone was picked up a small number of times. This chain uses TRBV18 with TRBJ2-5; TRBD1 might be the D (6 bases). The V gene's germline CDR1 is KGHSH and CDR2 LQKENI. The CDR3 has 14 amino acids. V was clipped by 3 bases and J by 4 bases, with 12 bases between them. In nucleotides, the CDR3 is TGTGCCAGCTCACCGCAACAGGGTAGAGAGACCCAGTACTTC. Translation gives CASSPQQGRETQYF.

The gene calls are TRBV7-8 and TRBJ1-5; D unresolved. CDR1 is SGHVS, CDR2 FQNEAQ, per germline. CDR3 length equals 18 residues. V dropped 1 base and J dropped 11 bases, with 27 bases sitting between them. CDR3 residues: CASSLVSRGGSGSGAQHF. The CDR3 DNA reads TGTGCCAGCAGCTTAGTATCCCGAGGAGGCAGTGGGTCAGGAGCCCAGCATTTT.

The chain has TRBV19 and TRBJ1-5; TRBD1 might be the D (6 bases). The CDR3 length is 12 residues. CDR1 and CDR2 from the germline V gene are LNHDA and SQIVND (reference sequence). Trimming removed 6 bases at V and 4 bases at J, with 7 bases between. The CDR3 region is CASRQGNQPQHF. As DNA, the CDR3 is TGTGCCAGTAGACAGGGTAATCAGCCCCAGCATTTT.

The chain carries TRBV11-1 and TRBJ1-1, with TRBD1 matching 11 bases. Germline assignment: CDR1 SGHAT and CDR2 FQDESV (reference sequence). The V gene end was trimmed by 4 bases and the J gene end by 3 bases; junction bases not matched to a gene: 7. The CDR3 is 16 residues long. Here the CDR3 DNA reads TGTGCCAGCAGCTCCCCGGGACAGGGGGTAGACACTGAAGCTTTCTTT. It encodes CASSSPGQGVDTEAFF.

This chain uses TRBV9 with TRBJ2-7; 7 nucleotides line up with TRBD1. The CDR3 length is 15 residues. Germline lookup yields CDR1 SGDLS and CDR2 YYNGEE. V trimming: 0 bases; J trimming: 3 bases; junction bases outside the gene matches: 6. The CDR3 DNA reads TGTGCCAGCAGCGTAGGGGACAGAGGATTCTACGAGCAGTACTTC. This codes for CASSVGDRGFYEQYF.